This T cell receptor beta chain was profiled in a study of CD8 T cells in ankylosing spondylitis. General study findings and limits: Existing reports had already noted some motif variants in reactive arthritis synovial fluid and blood. There was reportedly significant enrichment of clones that were disease-linked in matched ankylosing spondylitis synovial fluid. Among TCR beta sequences, a motif of eight highly homologous variants appeared characteristic of ankylosing spondylitis blood.

This clonotype was counted between two and nine times. Its matching antigen is unknown. Deletions cut 1 base from V and 5 bases from J, with 14 bases between. This CDR3 is built from 14 residues. Germline-derived CDR1 and CDR2 are DFQATT and SNEGSKA (reference sequence). Quantitative barcoded 5'-RACE was used to prepare TCR beta libraries. TCRdb reprocessed the 5' RACE reads via MiXCR and lists one record per CDR3 protein. Counted here are 390,000 or so distinct CDR3 sequences, approximately 20% occurring once; the ten biggest clones make up 15% to 20%. The chain combines TRBV20-1 with TRBJ2-5; D may be TRBD1 (5 bases). Sequences were obtained from blood, either unsorted or a sorted T cell fraction (not recorded which). This clonotype originated in a male donor with ankylosing spondylitis. The CDR3 is CSARVVRTIETQYF. CDR3 nucleotides: TGCAGTGCTAGAGTAGTGCGGACAATTGAGACCCAGTACTTC.